Sequencing of this TCR beta chain was carried out in a study of T cells in Graves' hyperthyroidism and ophthalmopathy. General observations from the study: Stable hyperthyroidism and ophthalmopathy were separated using 13 V-J signatures. Onset of ophthalmopathy came a median 6.5 months after the model predicted it.

The CDR3 is made up of 18 amino acids. The V gene's germline CDR1 is LNHNV and CDR2 YYDKDF (reference sequence). V was clipped by 0 bases and J by 3 bases, with 18 bases between them. At least ten counts were recorded for this clonotype. The target antigen is unknown. TCR beta CDR3 regions were amplified from RNA. HTBI primers were employed in a first-round RT-PCR of the TCR CDR3. TCRdb re-called the multiplex PCR reads with MiXCR, one entry per CDR3 protein. This table has roughly 420,000 distinct CDR3 sequences, around 16% appearing once. Hyperthyroidism in the patients, aged 18 to 65, was newly diagnosed and under 2 months in duration.

The material sequenced was blood. The TCR was taken from a woman between 18 and 29 years old with Graves' hyperthyroidism. This chain joins TRBV15 and TRBJ1-5; no firm D call. CDR3 residues: CATSRDPRNTPFNQPQHF. As DNA, the CDR3 is TGTGCCACCAGCAGAGATCCCAGAAACACACCCTTCAATCAGCCCCAGCATTTT.